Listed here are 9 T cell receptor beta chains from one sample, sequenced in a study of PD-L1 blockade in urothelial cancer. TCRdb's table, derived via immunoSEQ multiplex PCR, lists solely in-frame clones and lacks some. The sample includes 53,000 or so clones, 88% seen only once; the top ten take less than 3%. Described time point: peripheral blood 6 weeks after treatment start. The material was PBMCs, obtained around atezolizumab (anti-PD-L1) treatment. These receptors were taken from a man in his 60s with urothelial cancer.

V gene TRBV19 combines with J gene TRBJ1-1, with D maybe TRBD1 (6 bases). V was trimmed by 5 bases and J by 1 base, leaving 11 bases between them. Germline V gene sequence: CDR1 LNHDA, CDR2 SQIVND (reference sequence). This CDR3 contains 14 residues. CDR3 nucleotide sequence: TGTGCCAGTAGTGGAGACAGGCAGAACACTGAAGCTTTCTTT. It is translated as CASSGDRQNTEAFF.

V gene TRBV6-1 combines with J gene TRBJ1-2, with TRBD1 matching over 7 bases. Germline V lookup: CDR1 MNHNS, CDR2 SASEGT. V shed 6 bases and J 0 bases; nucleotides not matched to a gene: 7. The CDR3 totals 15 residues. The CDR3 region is CASRDRDRTNYGYTF. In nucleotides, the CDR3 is TGTGCCAGCAGGGACCGGGACAGAACTAACTATGGCTACACCTTC.

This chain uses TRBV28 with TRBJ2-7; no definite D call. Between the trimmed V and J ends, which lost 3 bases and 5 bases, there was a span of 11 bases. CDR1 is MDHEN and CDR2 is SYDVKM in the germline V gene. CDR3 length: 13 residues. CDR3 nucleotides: TGTGCCAGCAGTTTCGGGTCGAGGAACGAGCAGTACTTC. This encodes CASSFGSRNEQYF.

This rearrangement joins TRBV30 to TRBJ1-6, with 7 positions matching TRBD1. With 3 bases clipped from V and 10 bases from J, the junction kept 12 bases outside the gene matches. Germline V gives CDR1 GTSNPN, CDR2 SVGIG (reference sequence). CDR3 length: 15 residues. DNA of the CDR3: TGTGCCTGGAGAGCAAACAGGGGCAATCGGTCACCCCTCCACTTT. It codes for CAWRANRGNRSPLHF.

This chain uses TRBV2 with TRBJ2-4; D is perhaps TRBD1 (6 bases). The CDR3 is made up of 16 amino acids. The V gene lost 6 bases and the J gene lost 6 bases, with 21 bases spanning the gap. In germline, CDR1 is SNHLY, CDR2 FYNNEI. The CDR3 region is CASSGNGGGRGNIQYF. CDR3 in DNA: TGTGCCAGCAGCGGAAATGGGGGCGGAAGGGGAAACATTCAGTACTTC.

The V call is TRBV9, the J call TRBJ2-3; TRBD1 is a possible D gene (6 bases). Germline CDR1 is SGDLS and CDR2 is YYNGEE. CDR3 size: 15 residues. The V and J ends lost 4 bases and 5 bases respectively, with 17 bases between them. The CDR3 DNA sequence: TGTGCCAGCAGCCCCCGGCAACAGGGTGTAGATACGCAGTATTTT. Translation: CASSPRQQGVDTQYF.

The CDR3 sequence: CASSQFSGSPPTDTQYF. CDR3 nucleotide sequence: TGTGCCAGCTCACAATTTTCAGGGTCACCACCCACAGATACGCAGTATTTT. The chain recombines TRBV18 with TRBJ2-3; D is perhaps TRBD1 (5 bases). V was trimmed by 4 bases and J by 2 bases, leaving 19 bases between them. Germline CDR1 KGHSH, CDR2 LQKENI. The CDR3 spans 17 residues.

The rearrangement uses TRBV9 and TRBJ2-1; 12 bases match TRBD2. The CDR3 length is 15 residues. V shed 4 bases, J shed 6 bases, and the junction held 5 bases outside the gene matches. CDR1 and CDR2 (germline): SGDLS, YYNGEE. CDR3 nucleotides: TGTGCCAGCAGCACGGGACTAGCGGGTGGCAATGAGCAGTTCTTC. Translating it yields CASSTGLAGGNEQFF.

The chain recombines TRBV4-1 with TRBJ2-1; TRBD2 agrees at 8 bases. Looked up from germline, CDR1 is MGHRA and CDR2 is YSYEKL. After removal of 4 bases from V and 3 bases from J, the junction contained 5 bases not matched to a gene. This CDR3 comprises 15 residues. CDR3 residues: CASSPRGGFYNEQFF. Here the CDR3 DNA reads TGCGCCAGCAGCCCCCGGGGGGGATTCTACAATGAGCAGTTCTTC.